This T cell receptor beta chain was recovered during a study of blood T cell repertoires in COVID-19. Study information: Both acute and convalescent COVID-19 samples were obtained from the United States, Italy and Spain.

Original handling: Amplified reference gene primers provided the basis for estimating nucleated cell counts. Generated by immunoSEQ multiplex PCR, the TCRdb table keeps only in-frame clones and is missing some. The V and J calls and clone size come from that table; D and trimming were worked out from the DNA. The table includes 120,000 or so clones, roughly 90% detected once. Germline assignment: CDR1 SGHVS and CDR2 FQNEAQ. CDR3 length: 14 amino acids. V lost 5 bases, J lost 5 bases, and 15 bases lay in between. The sequence derives from a man in his forties or fifties with acute or convalescent COVID-19. The sample consisted of peripheral blood. The V gene is TRBV7-8, the J gene TRBJ1-1, with D unresolved. The CDR3 loop reads CASSRRELYTEAFF. The CDR3, as DNA: TGTGCCAGCAGCCGGCGGGAATTATATACTGAAGCTTTCTTT.